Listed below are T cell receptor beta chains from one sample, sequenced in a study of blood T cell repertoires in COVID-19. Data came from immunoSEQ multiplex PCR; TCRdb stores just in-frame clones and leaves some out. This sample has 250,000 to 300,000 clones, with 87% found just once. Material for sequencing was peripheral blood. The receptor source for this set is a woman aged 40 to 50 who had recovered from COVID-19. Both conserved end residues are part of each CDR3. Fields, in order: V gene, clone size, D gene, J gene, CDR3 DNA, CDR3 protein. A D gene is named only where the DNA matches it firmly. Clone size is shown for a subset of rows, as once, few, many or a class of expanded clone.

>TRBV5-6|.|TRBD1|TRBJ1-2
TGTGCCAGCAGAAAGGGACAGGGGGCTGGTGGCTACACCTTC
CASRKGQGAGGYTF
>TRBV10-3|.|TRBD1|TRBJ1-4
TGTGCCATCAGGGGGGACAGGGTCATCGAAAAACTGTTTTTT
CAIRGDRVIEKLFF
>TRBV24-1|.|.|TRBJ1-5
TGTGCCACAGACCGGGAACACAATCAGCCCCAGCATTTT
CATDREHNQPQHF
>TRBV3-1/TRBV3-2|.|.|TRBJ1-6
TGTGCCAGCAGCCTCCTCTCGTCACCCCTCCACTTT
CASSLLSSPLHF
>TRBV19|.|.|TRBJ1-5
TGTGCCAGCCAGTACTTCCCGGCGGGGCCCCAGCATTTT
CASQYFPAGPQHF
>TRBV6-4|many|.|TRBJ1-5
TGTGCCAGCAGTGACTCGGCGTTCGGGGAACCCAATCAGCCCCAGCATTTT
CASSDSAFGEPNQPQHF
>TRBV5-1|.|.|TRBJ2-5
TGCGCCAGCAGCTTATTAGCGATAGGCGCAGAGACCCAGTACTTC
CASSLLAIGAETQYF
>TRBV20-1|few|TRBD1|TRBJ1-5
TGCAGTGCTAGTGGGACAGGTAATCAGCCCCAGCATTTT
CSASGTGNQPQHF
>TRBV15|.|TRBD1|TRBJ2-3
TGTGCCACCAGCAGAGATTACGGACAGGGGACCGTTTCCACAGATACGCAGTATTTT
CATSRDYGQGTVSTDTQYF
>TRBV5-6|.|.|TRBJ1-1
TGTGCCAGCAGCTTGGGTGCGGGAATCACTGAAGCTTTCTTT
CASSLGAGITEAFF
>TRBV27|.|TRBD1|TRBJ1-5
TGTGCCAGCAGTCCGACAGGGGGACAACAGCCCCAGCATTTT
CASSPTGGQQPQHF
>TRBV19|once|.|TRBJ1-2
TGTGCCAGTAATCGACAGCCATATGGCTACACCTTC
CASNRQPYGYTF
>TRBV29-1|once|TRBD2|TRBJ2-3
TGCAGCGTTGAAGGGACCGATAGCGGGGGTAGCACAGATACGCAGTATTTT
CSVEGTDSGGSTDTQYF
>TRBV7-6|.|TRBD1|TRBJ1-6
TGTGCCAGCAGCGCAAGGACGGGACAGGCATCCCGTAAGAATTCACCCCTCCACTTT
CASSARTGQASRKNSPLHF
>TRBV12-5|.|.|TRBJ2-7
TGTGCTAGTGGCCGACAGGCGCGCTACGAGCAGTACTTC
CASGRQARYEQYF
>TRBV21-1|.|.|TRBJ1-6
TGTGCCAGCAGCCCCTCGGGGGATGGTAATTCACCCCTCCACTTT
CASSPSGDGNSPLHF
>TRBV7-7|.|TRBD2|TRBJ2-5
TGTGCTAGCAGCTCCCTTAGCGGGGGCCGCCAAGAGACCCAGTACTTC
CASSSLSGGRQETQYF
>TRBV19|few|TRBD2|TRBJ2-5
TGTGCCAGTAGTATAGTTCCTAGCGGGGAAGAGACCCAGTACTTC
CASSIVPSGEETQYF
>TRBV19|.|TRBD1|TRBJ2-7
TGTGCCAGTACCGGGACAGGGGCCTCAGGCGGCTACGAGCAGTACTTC
CASTGTGASGGYEQYF
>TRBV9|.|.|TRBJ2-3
TGTGCCAGCAGCGTCCTGGCCAGCACAGATACGCAGTATTTT
CASSVLASTDTQYF
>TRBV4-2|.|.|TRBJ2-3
TGTGCCAGCAGCCAAGAGAGGTCAAGCACAGATACGCAGTATTTT
CASSQERSSTDTQYF
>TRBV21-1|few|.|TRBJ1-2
TGTGCCAGCAGCACCGCAGGGACAGAGAACTATGGCTACACCTTC
CASSTAGTENYGYTF
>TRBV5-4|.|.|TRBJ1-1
TGTGCCAGCAGCTTGCGGGAGAACACTGAAGCTTTCTTT
CASSLRENTEAFF
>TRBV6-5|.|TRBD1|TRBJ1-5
TGTGCCAGCAGTTTTTCCCGGGACAGAGATCAGCCCCAGCATTTT
CASSFSRDRDQPQHF
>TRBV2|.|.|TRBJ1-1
TGTGCCAGCAGTGATCGGGGGGTTGAAGCTTTCTTT
CASSDRGVEAFF
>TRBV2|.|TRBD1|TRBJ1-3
TGTGCCAGCAGTGAAGGGGTTTACGGAGGGGGCGCAAACACCATATATTTT
CASSEGVYGGGANTIYF
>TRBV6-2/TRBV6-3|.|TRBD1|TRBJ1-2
TGTGCCAGCAGCCCCACCCAGGGGGCGCATAGCTATGGCTACACCTTC
CASSPTQGAHSYGYTF
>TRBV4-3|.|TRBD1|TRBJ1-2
TGCGCCAGCAGCCTTGAAGGGGGCGGCTACACCTTC
CASSLEGGGYTF
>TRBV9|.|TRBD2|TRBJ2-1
TGTGCCAGCAGCGCCGGGGGGGAGCAGTTCTTC
CASSAGGEQFF
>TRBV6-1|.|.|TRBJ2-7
TGTGCCAGCAGTGATGGGGGGTCCGCCTACGAGCAGTACTTC
CASSDGGSAYEQYF
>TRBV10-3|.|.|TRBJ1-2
TGTGCCATCAGTGAGGCGGCAGGGGAGCACTATGGCTACACCTTC
CAISEAAGEHYGYTF
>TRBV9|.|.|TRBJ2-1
TGTGCCAGCAGCTCTACAGGGTCGTGGTCCTACAATGAGCAGTTCTTC
CASSSTGSWSYNEQFF
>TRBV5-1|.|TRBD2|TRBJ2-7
TGCGCCAGCAGCTTGACTAGCGGTACGTACGAGCAGTACTTC
CASSLTSGTYEQYF
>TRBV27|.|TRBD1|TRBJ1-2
TGTGCCAGCAGTTCCCCCGGGCAGGGGGCAGTTGGCTACACCTTC
CASSSPGQGAVGYTF
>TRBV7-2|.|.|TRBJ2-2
TGTGCCAGCAGCTCGATAGTTGCCGGGGAGCTGTTTTTT
CASSSIVAGELFF
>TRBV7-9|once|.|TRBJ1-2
TGTGCCAGCAGTCTCGACGGGGATAACTATGGCTACACCTTC
CASSLDGDNYGYTF
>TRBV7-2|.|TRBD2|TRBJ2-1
TGTGCCAGCAGCCACTTGGGACTAGTTAATGAGCAGTTCTTC
CASSHLGLVNEQFF
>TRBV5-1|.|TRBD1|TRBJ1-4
TGCGCCAGCAGCTCCCCGGGACAGGGCGTTGAAAAACTGTTTTTT
CASSSPGQGVEKLFF
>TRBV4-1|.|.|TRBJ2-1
TGCGCCAGCAGCCAAGCTTCTTACAATGAGCAGTTCTTC
CASSQASYNEQFF
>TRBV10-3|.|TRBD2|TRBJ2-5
TGTGCCATCAGTGGCGGACTAGCGGGGCGTTTTGTTGAAGAGACCCAGTACTTC
CAISGGLAGRFVEETQYF
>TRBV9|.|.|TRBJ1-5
TGTGCCAGCAGCGCTGGACAGATCAATCAGCCCCAGCATTTT
CASSAGQINQPQHF
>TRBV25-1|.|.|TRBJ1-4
TGTGCCAGCAGTGAGGGCGGGGGGAAGTATGAAAAACTGTTTTTT
CASSEGGGKYEKLFF